The 16 T cell receptor beta chains below all came from one sample that was sequenced in a study of T cell clonality in common variable immunodeficiency. Study-wide results and caveats: Fewer deletions and N-nucleotide insertions were reportedly seen in common variable immunodeficiency TCR beta sequences.

The assay was immunoSEQ multiplex PCR, and TCRdb's table has in-frame clones only and misses some. This sample includes tens of thousands of clones with no singletons; its ten biggest clones take up more than 4.5%. Their recognized antigens are unknown. Sequencing input: peripheral blood mononuclear cells. Receptors originate from a human donor with common variable immunodeficiency.

This clone showed up just a few times. The read terminates 3 residues ahead of where the CDR3 ends, so the germline J gene completes it. The V call is TRBV19, the J call TRBJ1-4; 7 bases map to TRBD1. With V trimmed by 3 bases and J by 5 bases, 12 bases remained unmatched. The CDR3 runs 17 residues. CDR1 and CDR2 from the germline V gene are LNHDA and SQIVND (reference sequence). CDR3 bases read: TGTGCCAGTAGTATTAGTAACTTCGGGACAGTAAATGAAAAA. Its protein is CASSISNFGTVNEK. The complete CDR3 protein is CASSISNFGTVNEKLFF.

This clone was seen a few times. The read ends 3 residues shy of where the CDR3 ends; the end is completed using the germline J gene. The gene calls are TRBV18 and TRBJ1-2; 11 bases are a match to TRBD1. Germline V gene sequence: CDR1 KGHSH, CDR2 LQKENI. V gave up 2 bases and J gave up 4 bases; unmatched junction bases: 3. The CDR3 loop spans 15 amino acids. Incomplete CDR3 DNA: TGTGCCAGCTCACCATCGGACAGGGGGCTCTATGGC. This translates into CASSPSDRGLYG. The CDR3 reads in full as CASSPSDRGLYGYTF.

The table lists this clone with many counts. Sequencing ends 3 residues short of the CDR3 end; the germline J gene provides the rest. This chain uses TRBV13 with TRBJ2-7; perhaps TRBD1 as D (6 bases). This CDR3 region has 12 residues. V gave up 8 bases and J gave up 2 bases, with 10 bases separating them. Germline CDR1 and CDR2: PRHDT and FYEKMQ (reference sequence). Incomplete CDR3 DNA: TGTGCCAGCCGGACAGCTCCCTACGAG. Amino acid sequence: CASRTAPYE. The complete CDR3 reads CASRTAPYEQYF.

In this sample, this clone turned up a few times. The sequenced fragment ends 3 residues before the CDR3 boundary, so the rest is inferred from the germline J gene. This chain uses TRBV20-1 with TRBJ2-7, with 11 positions matching TRBD2. Unmatched junction bases numbered 13, after V lost 5 bases and J lost 1 base. The germline CDR1 and CDR2 sequences are DFQATT and SNEGSKA (reference sequence). This CDR3 is 17 amino acids long. The CDR3 sequence: CSAGPWGSGGASYEQYF. Incomplete CDR3 DNA: TGCAGTGCTGGGCCATGGGGTAGCGGGGGGGCTTCCTACGAG.

This clone was picked up a small number of times. The missing CDR3 end, 3 residues past where the read stops, is filled in from the germline J gene. This chain uses TRBV2 with TRBJ1-6, with 10 bases identical to TRBD1. Trimming cost V 5 bases and J 10 bases; bases outside gene matches: 8. The CDR3 has 15 amino acids. Germline V gene data show CDR1 as SNHLY and CDR2 as FYNNEI. The sequenced part of the CDR3 DNA is TGTGCCAGCAGTTCCATGACAGGGGGCGGCTCACCC. Translating gives CASSSMTGGGSP. The entire CDR3 sequence reads CASSSMTGGGSPLHF.

A word on this clone: From the germline J gene comes the end of the CDR3, since the read stops 3 residues before it. V is TRBV19 and J is TRBJ2-2; tentatively, D is TRBD2 (6 bases). The germline CDR1 and CDR2 sequences are LNHDA and SQIVND (reference sequence). This CDR3 has 15 residues. V lost 9 bases and J 4 bases, leaving 18 bases between the germline ends. The CDR3 spells CASAAGFGITGELFF. The CDR3 bases that were read are TGTGCCAGCGCGGCGGGGTTCGGGATCACCGGGGAG.

This clone was seen only a few times. The read terminates 3 residues before the CDR3 end, so the remaining end is supplied by the germline J gene. The V gene is TRBV18, the J gene TRBJ2-7; perhaps TRBD1 as D (6 bases). CDR3 length: 16 residues. Trimming shortened V by 1 base and J by 4 bases, and 17 bases separated the two germline ends. The V gene's germline CDR1 is KGHSH and CDR2 LQKENI. The sequenced part of the CDR3 DNA is TGTGCCAGCTCACCACTAGTATGGGACAAATGTTACGAG. Translated: CASSPLVWDKCYE. The full CDR3 sequence reads CASSPLVWDKCYEQYF.

In its sample, this clone was seen a few times. The missing CDR3 end, 3 residues past where the read stops, is filled in from the germline J gene. The V gene is TRBV30, the J gene TRBJ2-7; D may be TRBD2 (5 bases). The CDR3 is made up of 12 amino acids. The germline V and J ends were trimmed by 3 bases and 5 bases, with 11 bases remaining between them. Germline CDR1 reads GTSNPN; CDR2 reads SVGIG (reference sequence). CDR3 protein: CAWRAGLNEQYF. The part of the CDR3 DNA that was read is TGTGCCTGGAGGGCAGGACTGAACGAG.

This clone was observed a handful of times. The CDR3 goes on 3 residues after the read ends, and that part is filled in from the germline J gene. V usage is TRBV5-1 and J usage is TRBJ1-2; TRBD1 matches 8 bases. CDR3 length: 14 amino acids. CDR1 is SGHRS and CDR2 is YFSETQ in the germline V gene. The CDR3 spells CASSLGQVDDGYTF. The DNA read from the CDR3 is TGCGCCAGCAGCCTGGGACAGGTTGACGACGGC.

This clone was seen repeatedly, ten times or more. The read halts 3 residues ahead of the CDR3 end, with the missing end drawn from the germline J gene. The chain uses TRBV4-1 and TRBJ2-1; D uncertain. Germline-derived CDR1 and CDR2 are MGHRA and YSYEKL. V shed 0 bases and J shed 9 bases, with 12 bases lying between them. The CDR3 is 14 residues long. This chain's CDR3 is CASSQEDLVREQFF. The covered CDR3 bases are TGCGCCAGCAGCCAAGAGGATCTAGTCCGTGAG.

Of note for this clone: The CDR3 end lies 3 residues beyond the end of the read and is filled in from the germline J gene. This chain connects TRBV30 to TRBJ1-2; no definite D call. Germline V gene lookup returns CDR1 GTSNPN and CDR2 SVGIG (reference sequence). The CDR3 covers 11 residues. The sequenced part of the CDR3 DNA is TGTGCCTGGATGAAGGCGCGGGGC. This gives the protein CAWMKARG. The entire CDR3 reads CAWMKARGYTF.

Concerning this clone: Coverage ceases 3 residues before the CDR3 finishes, and the germline J gene fills in the end. This chain joins TRBV18 and TRBJ2-5; 15 bases align to TRBD2. Germline CDR1 and CDR2: KGHSH and LQKENI. The CDR3 is 15 residues long. CDR3 amino acids: CASSRTSGGDRTQYF. The sequenced CDR3 bases are TGTGCCAGCTCACGGACTAGCGGGGGGGATAGAACC.

On this clone: The read ends 3 residues before the CDR3 terminus; that terminus is restored from the germline J gene. This sequence joins TRBV30 and TRBJ1-5; TRBD1 matches 9 bases. Germline lookup yields CDR1 GTSNPN and CDR2 SVGIG (reference sequence). V lost 0 bases and J lost 3; bases outside the gene matches: 6. The CDR3 extends over 16 amino acids. The sequenced CDR3 bases are TGTGCCTGGAGTGTACGGGGGACAGGGTACAATCAGCCC. Translated: CAWSVRGTGYNQP. The complete CDR3 sequence is CAWSVRGTGYNQPQHF.

Only a few counts were recorded for this clone. The read finishes 3 residues shy of the CDR3 end, and the germline J gene is used to complete it. The genes are TRBV7-8 and TRBJ2-2, with D possibly being TRBD2 (6 bases). Looked up from germline, CDR1 is SGHVS and CDR2 is FQNEAQ. Trimming pared 1 base from V and 3 bases from J, leaving 12 bases between. CDR3 length: 16 residues. The part of the CDR3 DNA that was read is TGTGCCAGCAGCTTAGTTGGGGGGTCGTACACCGGGGAG. Translation gives CASSLVGGSYTGE. The full CDR3 is CASSLVGGSYTGELFF.

This clone was seen at least ten times. The read comes to an end 3 residues before the CDR3 does, leaving the germline J gene to fill in the end. The chain has TRBV13 and TRBJ2-3, with D possibly being TRBD1 (6 bases). Trimming removed 4 bases at V and 5 bases at J, with 16 bases between. This CDR3 is 15 amino acids long. CDR1 is PRHDT, CDR2 FYEKMQ, per germline (reference sequence). The CDR3 DNA, read in part, is TGTGCCAGCAGCTCGACAGGCCCTAAGGAAGATACG. Translation: CASSSTGPKEDT. The complete CDR3 protein is CASSSTGPKEDTQYF.

This clone was recorded a few times. The read finishes 3 residues shy of the CDR3 end, and the germline J gene is used to complete it. J is TRBJ1-2 and V is TRBV2; perhaps TRBD1 as D (5 bases). V was clipped by 10 bases and J by 4 bases, with 22 bases between them. Germline CDR1 and CDR2: SNHLY and FYNNEI. The CDR3 is made up of 15 amino acids. CDR3 sequence: CATESGRDYAYGYTF. Partial CDR3 DNA: TGTGCCACCGAGAGTGGGAGGGACTACGCCTATGGC.